One sample yielded the 13 T cell receptor beta chains listed below, sequenced in a study of long-term antiretroviral therapy in people with HIV. At survey level, the immunoSEQ assay was run in its v3.0 version. Clones were sequenced by immunoSEQ multiplex PCR, and TCRdb holds only the in-frame ones, with some missing. The sample records about 39,000 clones, approximately 87% being singletons. The specimen was unsorted PBMCs, collected 1.2 years after starting antiretroviral therapy. Every receptor here comes from a woman between 45 and 60 years old with HIV.

V usage is TRBV5-1 and J usage is TRBJ2-5, with a weak D call TRBD2 (6 bases). Deletions cut 1 base from V and 2 bases from J, with 12 bases between. The CDR3 has 15 amino acids. Germline CDR1 and CDR2: SGHRS and YFSETQ. CDR3 amino acids: CASSLRYREQETQYF. CDR3 DNA sequence: TGCGCCAGCAGCTTGAGGTACCGGGAGCAAGAGACCCAGTACTTC.

The chain couples TRBV7-2 to TRBJ2-1; 16 bases map to TRBD2. CDR3 length: 17 amino acids. V lost 4 bases and J lost 5; bases outside the gene matches: 5. CDR1 is SGHTA, CDR2 FQGNSA, per germline. The CDR3, as DNA: TGTGCCAGCAGCTCGGGACTAGCGGGGGGGTTTAACAATGAGCAGTTCTTC. Its translation is CASSSGLAGGFNNEQFF.

V is TRBV29-1 and J is TRBJ2-7; 10 nucleotides line up with TRBD1. CDR1 and CDR2 from the germline V gene are SQVTM and ANQGSEA. CDR3 size: 14 residues. V lost 7 bases, J lost 2 bases, and 8 bases stayed unmatched. CDR3 in DNA: TGCAGCGCCACAGACGGACAGGGGGCCTACGAGCAGTACTTC. Translation: CSATDGQGAYEQYF.

The rearrangement links TRBV10-3 to TRBJ2-2, with TRBD2 identical over 7 bases. Looked up from germline, CDR1 is ENHRY and CDR2 is SYGVKD. This CDR3 is 15 amino acids long. With 6 bases clipped from V and 2 bases from J, the junction kept 6 bases outside the gene matches. This CDR3 is CAISQPTSNTGELFF. DNA of the CDR3: TGTGCCATCAGCCAACCGACTAGCAACACCGGGGAGCTGTTTTTT.

The chain carries TRBV11-1 and TRBJ1-5; D might be TRBD1 (6 bases). CDR1 and CDR2 from the germline V gene are SGHAT and FQDESV (reference sequence). CDR3 length equals 18 residues. V was clipped by 0 bases and J by 0 bases, with 15 bases between them. This CDR3 reads CASSLAPRQASSNQPQHF. The CDR3 DNA is TGTGCCAGCAGCTTAGCCCCGCGACAGGCGTCTAGCAATCAGCCCCAGCATTTT.

The chain has TRBV19 and TRBJ1-5; D unclear. CDR3 size: 15 residues. V was trimmed by 1 base and J by 5 bases, leaving 12 bases between them. Looked up from germline, CDR1 is LNHDA and CDR2 is SQIVND (reference sequence). CDR3 sequence (DNA): TGTGCCAGTAGTATAGGCCGGAGGTCCGATCAGCCCCAGCATTTT. This sequence encodes CASSIGRRSDQPQHF.

This clone occurred once. J is TRBJ2-5 and V is TRBV9, with TRBD1 identical over 8 bases. Germline lookup yields CDR1 SGDLS and CDR2 YYNGEE. V shed 3 bases and J 2 bases; nucleotides not matched to a gene: 0. CDR3 length equals 13 residues. CDR3 region: CASSDRGQETQYF. For the CDR3, the DNA is TGTGCCAGCAGCGACAGGGGGCAAGAGACCCAGTACTTC.

This sequence joins TRBV19 and TRBJ1-3, with unresolved D. Germline CDR1 reads LNHDA; CDR2 reads SQIVND (reference sequence). The CDR3 runs to 15 residues. The V gene lost 4 bases and the J gene lost 0 bases, with 10 bases spanning the gap. CDR3 nucleotide sequence: TGTGCCAGTAGTACCCCATGGAGCTCTGGAAACACCATATATTTT. Translated, it gives CASSTPWSSGNTIYF.

This chain uses TRBV5-1 with TRBJ1-2; D call uncertain. The CDR3 has 13 amino acids. V lost 3 bases and J lost 6, with 12 bases in between. Germline values: CDR1 SGHRS, CDR2 YFSETQ. The DNA for the CDR3 is TGCGCCAGCAGCTCGAGGTCGCCGGATGGCTACACCTTC. This translates into CASSSRSPDGYTF.

The chain joins TRBV6-5 to TRBJ1-1; no firm D call. From germline, CDR1 is MNHEY and CDR2 SVGAGI. The length of the CDR3 is 13 residues. V was trimmed by 5 bases and J by 1 base, leaving 8 bases between them. The CDR3 nucleotides read TGTGCCAGCAGTGTACAAAGGAACACTGAAGCTTTCTTT. It translates to CASSVQRNTEAFF.

The CDR3 DNA reads as TGTGCCATCAGTGAGTCGGCTAGCGGGGGAGACAATGAGCAGTTCTTC. Its protein is CAISESASGGDNEQFF. The chain employs TRBV10-3 and TRBJ2-1; TRBD2 agrees at 10 bases. The CDR3 totals 16 residues. V lost 0 bases to trimming and J lost 5 bases; unmatched junction nucleotides: 4. CDR1 is ENHRY, CDR2 SYGVKD, per germline.

This chain uses TRBV18 with TRBJ2-5; 8 nucleotides match TRBD1. J was trimmed by 8 bases and V by 2 bases; bases with no gene match: 4. Germline V lookup: CDR1 KGHSH, CDR2 LQKENI. The CDR3 has 13 residues. The CDR3: CASSPGTGITQYF. The CDR3 DNA follows: TGTGCCAGCTCACCAGGGACAGGTATCACCCAGTACTTC.

In its sample, this clone was seen once. The rearrangement links TRBV5-4 to TRBJ1-4; TRBD1 agrees at 9 bases. Germline CDR1 SGHNT, CDR2 YYREEE (reference sequence). V shed 0 bases and J 8 bases; nucleotides not matched to a gene: 8. The CDR3 runs to 16 residues. CDR3: CASSLGPGQGGEKLFF. DNA for the CDR3: TGTGCCAGCAGCTTGGGACCGGGACAGGGAGGAGAAAAACTGTTTTTT.